These T cell receptor beta chains were read from a single sample in a study of shared clonotypes between healthy human individuals. Profiled with immunoSEQ multiplex PCR; TCRdb holds only in-frame clones, not every one. The table lists roughly 1.5 million clones, nearly 99% of them singletons, with around 0.47% in the top ten. The sequenced sample consisted of naive CD4+ T cells sorted from blood. The origin of the receptors is a young man in good health. Each CDR3 is given with its conserved first and last residue. Fields, in order: V gene, clone size, D gene, J gene, CDR3 protein, CDR3 DNA. A D gene is named only where the DNA matches it firmly. Some rows have no size entry. The others give once, few or many, or a class for an expanded clone.

TRBV6-1,-,TRBD2,TRBJ2-1,CASSDFRWGLENEQFF,TGTGCCAGCAGTGATTTTCGTTGGGGACTAGAAAATGAGCAGTTCTTC
TRBV5-1,-,-,TRBJ2-5,CASSPTGGYRGETQYF,TGCGCCAGCAGCCCAACTGGAGGATATCGGGGGGAGACCCAGTACTTC
TRBV23-1,-,TRBD1,TRBJ2-7,CASTRSRDRAPSPIVGWHEQYF,TGCGCCAGCACCCGATCCCGGGACAGGGCTCCTAGTCCTATAGTAGGGTGGCACGAGCAGTACTTC
TRBV7-3,-,-,TRBJ2-1,CASSISRDTGGNEQFF,TGTGCCAGCAGCATCTCCCGGGACACCGGGGGGAATGAGCAGTTCTTC
TRBV6-5,-,-,TRBJ2-1,CASGQGGLTEQFF,TGTGCCAGCGGACAAGGAGGGCTGACCGAGCAGTTCTTC
TRBV7-9,-,-,TRBJ2-6,CASSHASGPVGSGANVLTF,TGTGCCAGCAGCCATGCCTCCGGCCCCGTGGGCTCTGGGGCCAACGTCCTGACTTTC
TRBV12-5,-,TRBD2,TRBJ2-3,CASGLGDSAAGASDTQYF,TGTGCTAGTGGTTTGGGGGACTCGGCGGCGGGAGCATCAGATACGCAGTATTTT
TRBV9,once,-,TRBJ2-1,CASSGYRELTYNEQFF,TGTGCCAGCAGCGGATACAGGGAACTAACCTACAATGAGCAGTTCTTC
TRBV5-5,-,TRBD2,TRBJ2-7,CASSLPGRAFQEEQDF,TGTGCCAGCAGCTTACCCGGGAGGGCGTTTCAAGAGGAACAGGACTTC
TRBV5-1,-,-,TRBJ2-3,CASSLRDSTDTQYF,TGCGCCAGCAGCTTGAGAGACAGCACAGATACGCAGTATTTT
TRBV12-5,once,-,TRBJ1-4,CASGLDSTENEKLFF,TGTGCTAGTGGTTTGGACAGCACGGAGAATGAAAAACTGTTTTTT
TRBV23-1,-,TRBD2,TRBJ2-2,CASKQPGLAGGPGTGELFF,TGCGCCAGCAAACAACCCGGACTAGCGGGAGGGCCTGGGACCGGGGAGCTGTTTTTT
TRBV5-1,-,-,TRBJ1-1,CASSLGGQNTEAFF,TGCGCCAGCAGCTTGGGGGGCCAGAACACTGAAGCTTTCTTT
TRBV18,-,TRBD1,TRBJ2-6,CASSPLLTGDNVLTF,TGTGCCAGCTCCCCTCTTCTCACAGGGGACAACGTCCTGACTTTC
TRBV4-3,-,TRBD1,TRBJ1-2,CASSQLISGTGAIYGYTF,TGCGCCAGCAGCCAACTTATATCCGGGACAGGCGCGATCTATGGCTACACCTTC
TRBV28,-,-,TRBJ1-5,CGKDQPQHF,TGTGGAAAGGACCAGCCCCAGCATTTT
TRBV7-3,-,TRBD1,TRBJ1-2,CASSPTGGGGGYTF,TGTGCCAGCAGCCCAACAGGGGGCGGGGGTGGCTACACCTTC
TRBV7-2,-,-,TRBJ2-7,CASSPFAGYEQYF,TGTGCCAGCAGCCCCTTTGCCGGCTACGAGCAGTACTTC
TRBV9,once,-,TRBJ2-3,CASSVTGRADTQYF,TGTGCCAGCAGCGTAACCGGCAGGGCAGATACGCAGTATTTT
TRBV28,-,-,TRBJ1-2,CASIYPGGGHGYTF,TGTGCCAGCATCTACCCCGGGGGCGGGCATGGCTACACCTTC
TRBV29-1,once,-,TRBJ1-3,CSACMGAGNTIYF,TGCAGCGCATGTATGGGGGCTGGAAACACCATATATTTT
TRBV7-2,-,TRBD1,TRBJ2-7,CASSSWTGFDEQYF,TGTGCCAGCAGCTCCTGGACAGGCTTCGACGAGCAGTACTTC
TRBV7-8,-,TRBD1,TRBJ2-1,CASSYRTGSSYNEQFF,TGTGCCAGCAGCTACCGGACAGGGAGCTCCTACAATGAGCAGTTCTTC
TRBV5-8,-,TRBD2,TRBJ2-7,CASSHQREKVLYEQYF,TGTGCCAGCAGCCACCAGCGGGAGAAGGTTCTGTACGAGCAGTACTTC
TRBV5-4,-,-,TRBJ1-1,CASSPTGRNTEAFF,TGTGCCAGCAGTCCTACAGGGCGTAACACTGAAGCTTTCTTT
TRBV11-3,-,-,TRBJ2-7,CASSLTSSDTYEQYF,TGTGCCAGCAGCTTGACTTCATCGGACACCTACGAGCAGTACTTC
TRBV19,once,-,TRBJ2-5,CASSMQVSETQYF,TGTGCCAGTAGTATGCAAGTATCAGAGACCCAGTACTTC
TRBV5-4,-,TRBD2,TRBJ2-7,CASSNPGLDRQYF,TGTGCCAGCAGCAATCCGGGACTAGATCGGCAGTACTTC
TRBV5-4,-,-,TRBJ1-1,CASSSYHGTEAFF,TGTGCCAGCAGCTCCTATCACGGGACTGAAGCTTTCTTT
TRBV6-1,-,-,TRBJ2-5,CASSEVLEETQYF,TGTGCCAGCAGTGAAGTTTTGGAAGAGACCCAGTACTTC
TRBV6-6,-,-,TRBJ2-1,CASSYVESSYNEQFF,TGTGCCAGCAGTTACGTCGAGAGCTCCTACAATGAGCAGTTCTTC
TRBV5-1,-,-,TRBJ2-5,CASSLVIAGGQETQYF,TGCGCCAGCAGCTTGGTTATAGCCGGGGGACAAGAGACCCAGTACTTC
TRBV28,-,-,TRBJ2-7,CASTEGVSYEQYF,TGTGCCAGCACTGAGGGAGTGTCCTACGAGCAGTACTTC
TRBV18,-,-,TRBJ1-2,CASSPDSANYGYTF,TGTGCCAGCTCACCGGACAGCGCTAACTATGGCTACACCTTC
TRBV15,-,TRBD1,TRBJ1-5,CATSRTPGQGGKPQHF,TGTGCCACCAGCAGAACACCGGGACAGGGAGGCAAGCCCCAGCATTTT
TRBV2,-,TRBD2,TRBJ2-2,CASRTSGSNTGELFF,TGTGCCAGCAGAACTAGCGGGAGTAACACCGGGGAGCTGTTTTTT
TRBV9,-,TRBD2,TRBJ2-3,CASSVGTSGRPYTDTQYF,TGTGCCAGCAGCGTAGGGACTAGCGGGAGACCCTACACAGATACGCAGTATTTT
TRBV15,-,TRBD1,TRBJ2-1,CATSRGTGTGRAFF,TGTGCCACCAGCAGAGGGACAGGCACAGGCCGGGCGTTCTTC
TRBV5-4,-,TRBD2,TRBJ2-7,CASSLVASGSYEQYF,TGTGCCAGCAGCTTGGTGGCTAGCGGGAGCTACGAGCAGTACTTC
TRBV11-3,-,-,TRBJ2-5,CASSLRSGTRETQYF,TGTGCCAGCAGCTTGAGGAGCGGAACTCGGGAGACCCAGTACTTC
TRBV7-2,-,-,TRBJ2-7,CASSQDRNYEQYF,TGTGCCAGCAGCCAGGACCGGAATTACGAGCAGTACTTC
TRBV10-3,-,-,TRBJ1-2,CAISVGQNYGYTF,TGTGCCATCAGTGTTGGCCAGAACTATGGCTACACCTTC